Listed here are 3 T cell receptor beta chains from one sample, sequenced in a study of blood T cell repertoires in COVID-19. The assay was immunoSEQ multiplex PCR, and TCRdb's table has in-frame clones only and misses some. The data hold tens of thousands of clones, with approximately 79% observed a single time. The sample was peripheral blood. These receptors came from a man in his 70s with acute or convalescent COVID-19.

The gene calls are TRBV5-1 and TRBJ1-1, with D perhaps matching TRBD1 (6 bases). Trimming removed 4 bases at V and 1 base at J, with 11 bases between. Germline V gene lookup returns CDR1 SGHRS and CDR2 YFSETQ. The CDR3 has 14 amino acids. CDR3 region: CASSHSDRNTEAFF. Here the CDR3 DNA reads TGCGCCAGCAGCCATTCGGACAGGAACACTGAAGCTTTCTTT.

V usage is TRBV5-1 and J usage is TRBJ1-6; D is undetermined. Germline CDR1 and CDR2: SGHRS and YFSETQ. Trimming removed 3 bases from V and 7 bases from J, with 14 bases in between. The CDR3 spans 15 residues. The CDR3 region is CASSSRKTLNSPLHF. CDR3 sequence (DNA): TGCGCCAGCAGCTCGCGAAAAACCCTCAATTCACCCCTCCACTTT.

The chain combines TRBV27 with TRBJ1-1; D unclear. Germline CDR1 and CDR2: MNHEY and SMNVEV (reference sequence). This CDR3 spans 15 amino acids. V was trimmed by 0 bases and J by 0 bases, leaving 8 bases between them. The CDR3 DNA reads TGTGCCAGCAGTTTATCGCCGCGGATGAACACTGAAGCTTTCTTT. Translated: CASSLSPRMNTEAFF.